What follows are 11 T cell receptor beta chains derived from one specimen sequenced in a study of shared clonotypes between healthy human individuals (TCRdb year 2020). The method was the immunoSEQ multiplex PCR assay. Drawn from immuneACCESS, this table holds only the in-frame rearrangements with V and J called that TCRdb kept. Clones are partly lost; checked studies trace under half to an unresolved V gene and leave the rest unexplained. For this sample the table gives some 2,100,000 clones, of which approximately 94% were detected only once. 1.7% of the sample comes from the top ten. For the CD8 naive samples, CD45RO-negative cells were positively selected for CCR7, yielding a CD45RA+CCR7+ population from which TemRA cells were excluded. Specimen: naive CD8+ T cells from PBMCs. This specimen's cell subset or site label, per the study, means: CD45RA+CCR7+. Receptors were obtained from a man between 18 and 35 years old in good health. Some clones in this sample may be carry-over from other donors' samples.

The chain joins TRBV7-9 to TRBJ2-7; D is undetermined. This CDR3 comprises 12 residues. Germline V gives CDR1 SEHNR, CDR2 FQNEAQ (reference sequence). Deletions cut 3 bases from V and 5 bases from J, with 8 bases between. CDR3 sequence: CASSFLGHEQYF. In nucleotides, the CDR3 is TGTGCCAGCAGCTTCCTAGGCCACGAGCAGTACTTC.

This chain links TRBV25-1 with TRBJ2-7; D uncertain. Per germline, CDR1 MGHDK and CDR2 SYGVNS. This CDR3 comprises 15 residues. The V and J ends lost 4 bases and 4 bases respectively, with 17 bases between them. CDR3 sequence reads: CASSGRAVVGYEQYF. Here the CDR3 DNA reads TGTGCCAGCAGTGGACGTGCTGTAGTAGGGTACGAGCAGTACTTC.

This chain connects TRBV5-6 to TRBJ1-5; D ambiguous. Looked up from germline, CDR1 is SGHDT and CDR2 is YYEEEE. V was shortened by 2 bases and J by 3 bases, with 12 bases between the two germline ends. The CDR3 is 15 residues long. As DNA, the CDR3 is TGTGCCAGCAGCTTTTCGTACGGGAACAATCAGCCCCAGCATTTT. Its translation: CASSFSYGNNQPQHF. The full variable domain, completed using reference TRBV5-6 and TRBJ1-5, is DAGVTQSPTHLIKTRGQQVTLRCSPKSGHDTVSWYQQALGQGPQFIFQYYEEEERQRGNFPDRFSGHQFPNYSSELNVNALLLGDSALYLCASSFSYGNNQPQHFGDGTRLSIL.

The rearrangement uses TRBV28 and TRBJ1-1, with 7 bases fitting TRBD1. With V trimmed by 0 bases and J by 6 bases, 7 bases remained unmatched. The V gene's germline CDR1 is MDHEN and CDR2 SYDVKM. The CDR3 loop spans 15 amino acids. CDR3 DNA: TGTGCCAGCAGTTTATGGGGGGCAGGGGGACCTGAAGCTTTCTTT. Translation: CASSLWGAGGPEAFF.

The CDR3 loop is CASSLGTGNTEAFF. As DNA, the CDR3 is TGTGCCAGCAGCTTGGGGACAGGCAACACTGAAGCTTTCTTT. This chain connects TRBV5-8 to TRBJ1-1; 7 bases map to TRBD1. The germline CDR1 and CDR2 sequences are SGHTS and YDEGEE. With V trimmed by 0 bases and J by 2 bases, 1 base remained unmatched. The CDR3 runs to 14 residues.

The chain has TRBV28 and TRBJ1-2; tentatively, D is TRBD1 (6 bases). The CDR3 consists of 14 residues. Trimming took 6 bases from V and 8 from J, leaving 19 bases between them. From germline, CDR1 is MDHEN and CDR2 SYDVKM. CDR3 amino acids: CASSSSQGLFGYTF. The CDR3 bases are TGTGCCAGCAGCTCCTCACAGGGTCTCTTCGGCTACACCTTC.

The V and J genes are TRBV27 and TRBJ2-1; 14 bases line up with TRBD2. V shed 8 bases, J shed 6 bases, and the junction held 18 bases outside the gene matches. The germline CDR1 and CDR2 sequences are MNHEY and SMNVEV (reference sequence). The CDR3 totals 19 residues. The CDR3 sequence is CASSARGLAGGRDSNEQFF. The CDR3 DNA reads as TGTGCCAGCTCCGCCCGTGGACTAGCGGGAGGTCGAGACTCCAATGAGCAGTTCTTC.

This sequence joins TRBV5-4 and TRBJ2-7; D perhaps matches TRBD1 (6 bases). The CDR3 consists of 13 residues. V was shortened by 4 bases and J by 1 base, with 9 bases between the two germline ends. From germline, CDR1 is SGHNT and CDR2 YYREEE (reference sequence). The DNA of the CDR3 is TGTGCCAGCAGCAACGACAGGTCCTACGAGCAGTACTTC. Protein product: CASSNDRSYEQYF.

The gene calls are TRBV6-1 and TRBJ2-7; 11 nucleotides match TRBD2. The CDR3 is made up of 17 amino acids. Germline V gene data show CDR1 as MNHNS and CDR2 as SASEGT. The V segment lost 2 bases and the J segment 4 bases; nucleotides outside the gene matches: 10. The CDR3 loop is CASSERKLAGVVYEQYF. The DNA for the CDR3 is TGTGCCAGCAGTGAACGGAAACTAGCGGGAGTCGTATACGAGCAGTACTTC.

This clone was seen only once. This sequence joins TRBV28 and TRBJ2-1; 8 bases match TRBD2. The ends lost 10 bases at V and 8 bases at J; junction bases unmatched: 10. Germline assignment: CDR1 MDHEN and CDR2 SYDVKM. The CDR3 sequence is 13 residues long. Written as DNA, the CDR3 is TGTGCCACCAGGGGACTAGGGCCCTATGAGCAGTTCTTC. Translation: CATRGLGPYEQFF.

The V gene is TRBV6-4, the J gene TRBJ2-1, with 10 bases lining up with TRBD1. V lost 11 bases, J lost 7 bases, and 14 bases stayed unmatched. Germline V gene data show CDR1 as MRHNA and CDR2 as SNTAGT. The CDR3 sequence is 15 residues long. The CDR3 DNA reads as TGTGCCTCGGGACCGGGACAGGGGAGGAGGAATGAGCAGTTCTTC. The encoded protein is CASGPGQGRRNEQFF.